Listed below are T cell receptor beta chains from one sample, sequenced in a study of shared clonotypes between healthy human individuals. TCRdb's copy holds only in-frame clones and misses some; the assay was immunoSEQ multiplex PCR. Of around 700,000 clones listed, 55% to 85% are singletons. Sequencing was performed on memory CD4+ T cells sorted from blood. The receptors shown here come from a woman between 25 and 40 years old in good health. The conserved cysteine and the conserved F or W are not part of the CDR3 here.

J gene,V gene,CDR3 protein
TRBJ2-1,TRBV6-6,ASGRDEQF
TRBJ1-2,TRBV19,ASSMGTVLGYT
TRBJ2-7,TRBV12-2,ASYRDRDFREQY
TRBJ2-6,TRBV2,ASSEEGQAYSGANVLT
TRBJ1-3,TRBV19,ASSAQGTISGNTIY
TRBJ2-7,TRBV15,ATSSGGAPSVGQY
TRBJ2-7,TRBV6-1,ASSVTGTATYEQY
TRBJ1-5,TRBV4-2,ASSQGLAVSNQPQH
TRBJ2-1,TRBV14,ASSQFIPSGDYSYNEQF
TRBJ2-7,TRBV19,ASSGGYEQY
TRBJ1-1,TRBV28,ASSLTTVNTEAF
TRBJ1-5,TRBV5-8,ASSFLGPHSNQPQH
TRBJ2-3,TRBV7-3,ASSLTTGIDTQY
TRBJ1-1,TRBV6-5,ASSYSAQNTEAF
TRBJ2-3,TRBV15,ATSRGGPSTDTQY
TRBJ1-1,TRBV6-6,ASSPQGGRGEAF
TRBJ1-2,TRBV21-1,ASSPRTDYGYT
TRBJ1-2,TRBV7-9,ASRYGTGYGYT
TRBJ2-7,TRBV7-9,ASSLASGPHSYEQY
TRBJ2-1,TRBV7-9,ASSLLAGGGNEQF
TRBJ2-1,TRBV5-6,ASSQGLAGVSNEQF
TRBJ1-1,TRBV19,ASSLTGENTEAF
TRBJ2-1,TRBV15,ATSMGWGEQF
TRBJ1-2,TRBV28,ASIPRTGYGYT
TRBJ1-1,TRBV19,ASIGDRGFEAF
TRBJ1-2,TRBV28,ASSDSQGYT
TRBJ2-3,TRBV7-8,ASSLGGNTQY
TRBJ2-3,TRBV28,ASSLLAGVPTDTQY
TRBJ1-2,TRBV28,ASSSSGTGGGFGGYT